A selection of T cell receptor beta chains follows, all from one sample in a study of human T cells and chemical hapten exposure. TCRdb redid the calling of the RACE reads with MiXCR, one entry per CDR3 protein. The repertoire consists of roughly 380,000 distinct CDR3 sequences, with about 4.4% occurring once and the leading ten covering 2% to 2.5%. Sample: whole blood, taken in connection with sensitization to the hapten diphenylcyclopropenone (DPC). Source of these receptors: a woman in her forties or fifties with alopecia areata. Some clones in this sample may be carry-over from other donors' samples. Both conserved end residues are part of each CDR3. A D gene is named only where the DNA matches it firmly. Clone size is stated in some rows and not others, as once, few, many or a class when expanded.

v_gene	j_gene	d_gene	len	abundance	CDR3nt	CDR3aa
TRBV12-3/TRBV12-4	TRBJ2-5	TRBD1	15	few	TGTGCCAGCGCCGACTTGGACAGGGAAGGAGAGACCCAGTACTTC	CASADLDREGETQYF
TRBV3-1	TRBJ1-2	-	18	many	TGTGCCAGCAGCCAAGCGAGATCGGACAGCTTCGCTAACTATGGCTACACCTTC	CASSQARSDSFANYGYTF
TRBV5-5	TRBJ2-3	TRBD1	15	few	TGTGCCAGCAGCATCCCCAGGGGGCCCACAGATACGCAGTATTTT	CASSIPRGPTDTQYF
TRBV5-1	TRBJ1-6	-	13	many	TGTGCCAGCAGCTTGGGGGATAATTCACCCCTCCACTTT	CASSLGDNSPLHF
TRBV10-3	TRBJ1-5	-	15	few	TGTGCCATCAGTGAGGGGTTTGGTAGCAATCAGCCCCAGCATTTT	CAISEGFGSNQPQHF
TRBV19	TRBJ1-5	-	14	few	TGTGCCACCTCCATGGGGGCGAGCAATCAGCCCCAGCATTTT	CATSMGASNQPQHF
TRBV6-6	TRBJ1-2	-	15	many	TGTGCCAGCAGTTGGGACCCACAGGGACGATCTGGCTACACCTTC	CASSWDPQGRSGYTF
TRBV29-1	TRBJ2-3	TRBD2	14	-	TGCAGCGTTGAGGGGAGGGTGCGCACAGATACGCAGTATTTT	CSVEGRVRTDTQYF
TRBV15	TRBJ2-7	TRBD1	15	-	TGTGCCACCAGCAGAGTGGGACAGCCAACCTACGAGCAGTACTTC	CATSRVGQPTYEQYF
TRBV3-1	TRBJ2-1	TRBD2	16	many	TGTGCCAGCCGCCAAGGAGGCGGGAGACTTTACAATGAGCAGTTCTTC	CASRQGGGRLYNEQFF
TRBV12-5	TRBJ1-3	TRBD1	19	-	TGTGCTAGTGGTTTGGTACAGGGGACAGGGTCTTTATCCGGAAACACCATATATTTT	CASGLVQGTGSLSGNTIYF
TRBV7-6	TRBJ2-1	-	16	many	TGTGCCAGCAGCCCCCCTCCCGGGCCCTCCTACAATGAGCAGTTCTTC	CASSPPPGPSYNEQFF
TRBV20-1	TRBJ2-4	-	15	few	TGCAGTGCTAGAGAGGTAGTGGACTACAAAAACATTCAGTACTTC	CSAREVVDYKNIQYF
TRBV5-1	TRBJ2-3	-	13	many	TGCGCCAGCAGCTTGGGGGCAGGGTCTGCGCAGTATTTT	CASSLGAGSAQYF
TRBV29-1	TRBJ2-7	-	13	few	TGCAGCGTTGCCGCGGCGAACAACTACGAGCAGTACTTC	CSVAAANNYEQYF
TRBV20-1	TRBJ2-2	-	14	many	TGCAGTGCTTGGGACTTCCTAAACACCGGGGAGCTGTTTTTT	CSAWDFLNTGELFF